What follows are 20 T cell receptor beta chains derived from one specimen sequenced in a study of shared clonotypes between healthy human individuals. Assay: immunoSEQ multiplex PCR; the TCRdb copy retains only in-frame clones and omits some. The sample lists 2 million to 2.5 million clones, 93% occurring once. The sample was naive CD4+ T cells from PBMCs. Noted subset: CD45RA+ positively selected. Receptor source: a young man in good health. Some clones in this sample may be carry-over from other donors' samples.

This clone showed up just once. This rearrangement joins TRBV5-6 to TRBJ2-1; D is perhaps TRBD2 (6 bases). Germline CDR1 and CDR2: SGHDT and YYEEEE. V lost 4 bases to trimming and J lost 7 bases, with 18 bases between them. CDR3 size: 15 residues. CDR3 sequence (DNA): TGTGCCAGCAGCCTACCGGGACTGCCATTAAATGAGCAGTTCTTC. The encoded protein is CASSLPGLPLNEQFF.

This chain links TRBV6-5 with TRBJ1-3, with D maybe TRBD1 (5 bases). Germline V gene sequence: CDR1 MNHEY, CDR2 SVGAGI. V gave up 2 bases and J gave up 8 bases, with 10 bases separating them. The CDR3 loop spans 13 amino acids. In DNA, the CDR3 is TGTGCCAGCAGTTACGGGGGTTCAGACACCATATATTTT. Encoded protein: CASSYGGSDTIYF.

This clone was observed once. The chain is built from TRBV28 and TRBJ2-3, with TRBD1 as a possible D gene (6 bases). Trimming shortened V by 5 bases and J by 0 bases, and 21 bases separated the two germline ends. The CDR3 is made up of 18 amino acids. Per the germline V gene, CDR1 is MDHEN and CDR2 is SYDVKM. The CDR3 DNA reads TGTGCCAGCAGTCCTACGGCCGGGACAAGGTCTAGCACAGATACGCAGTATTTT. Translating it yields CASSPTAGTRSSTDTQYF.

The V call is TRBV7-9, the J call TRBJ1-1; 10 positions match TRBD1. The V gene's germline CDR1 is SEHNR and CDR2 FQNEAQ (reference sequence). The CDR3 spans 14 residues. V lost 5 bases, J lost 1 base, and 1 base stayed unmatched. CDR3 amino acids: CASSDRGPNTEAFF. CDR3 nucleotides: TGTGCCAGCAGCGACAGGGGGCCGAACACTGAAGCTTTCTTT. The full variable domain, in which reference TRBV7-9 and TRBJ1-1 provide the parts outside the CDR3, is DTGVSQNPRHKITKRGQNVTFRCDPISEHNRLYWYRQTLGQGPEFLTYFQNEAQLEKSRLLSDRFSAERPKGSFSTLEIQRTEQGDSAMYLCASSDRGPNTEAFFGQGTRLTVV.

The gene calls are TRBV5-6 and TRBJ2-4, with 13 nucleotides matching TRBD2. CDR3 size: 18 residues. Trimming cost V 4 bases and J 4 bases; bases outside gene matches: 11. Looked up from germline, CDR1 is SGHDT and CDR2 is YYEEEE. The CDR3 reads CASSSGTSGTPSKNIQYF. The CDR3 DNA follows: TGTGCCAGCAGCAGCGGGACTAGCGGGACCCCAAGTAAAAACATTCAGTACTTC.

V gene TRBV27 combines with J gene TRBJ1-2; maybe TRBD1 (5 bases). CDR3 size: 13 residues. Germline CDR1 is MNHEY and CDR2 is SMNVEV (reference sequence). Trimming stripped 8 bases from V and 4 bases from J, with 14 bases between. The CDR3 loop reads CASGRAGSYGYTF. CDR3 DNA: TGTGCCAGCGGTCGAGCAGGGTCCTATGGCTACACCTTC.

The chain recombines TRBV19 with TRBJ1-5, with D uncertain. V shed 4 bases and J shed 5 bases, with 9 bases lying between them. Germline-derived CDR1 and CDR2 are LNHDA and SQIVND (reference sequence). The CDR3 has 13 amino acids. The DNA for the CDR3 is TGTGCCAGTAGTACCGACACTGATCAGCCCCAGCATTTT. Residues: CASSTDTDQPQHF.

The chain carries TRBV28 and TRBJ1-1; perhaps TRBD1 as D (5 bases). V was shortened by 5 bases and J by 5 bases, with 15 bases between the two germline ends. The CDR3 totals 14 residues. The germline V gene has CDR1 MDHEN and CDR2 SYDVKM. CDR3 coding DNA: TGTGCCAGCAGTCTTCGACAGAGTCGGACTGAAGCTTTCTTT. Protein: CASSLRQSRTEAFF.

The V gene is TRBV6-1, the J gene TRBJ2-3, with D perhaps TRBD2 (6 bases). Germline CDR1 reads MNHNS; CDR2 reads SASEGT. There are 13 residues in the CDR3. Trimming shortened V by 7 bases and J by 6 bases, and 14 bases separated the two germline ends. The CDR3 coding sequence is TGTGCCAGCATCCAAGGAGGGAGGGATACGCAGTATTTT. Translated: CASIQGGRDTQYF.

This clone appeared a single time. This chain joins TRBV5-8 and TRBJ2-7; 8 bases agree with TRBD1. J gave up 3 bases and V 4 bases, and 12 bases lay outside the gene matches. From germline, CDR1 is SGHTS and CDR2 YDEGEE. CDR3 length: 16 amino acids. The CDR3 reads CASSTGQGNFDYEQYF. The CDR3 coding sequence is TGTGCCAGCAGCACAGGACAGGGTAATTTTGACTACGAGCAGTACTTC.

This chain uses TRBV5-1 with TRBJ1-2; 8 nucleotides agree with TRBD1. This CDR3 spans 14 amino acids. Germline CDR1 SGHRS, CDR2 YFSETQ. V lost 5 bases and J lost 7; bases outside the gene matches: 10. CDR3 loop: CASSALTGDSGYTF. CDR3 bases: TGCGCCAGCAGTGCTCTGACAGGGGATAGTGGCTACACCTTC.

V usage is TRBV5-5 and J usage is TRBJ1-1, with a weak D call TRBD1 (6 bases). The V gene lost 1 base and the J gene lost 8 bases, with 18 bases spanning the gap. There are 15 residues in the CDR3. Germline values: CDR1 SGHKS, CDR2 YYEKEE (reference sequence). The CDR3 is CASSLRTATSEEAFF. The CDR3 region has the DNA TGTGCCAGCAGCTTGCGGACAGCCACTTCAGAGGAAGCTTTCTTT.

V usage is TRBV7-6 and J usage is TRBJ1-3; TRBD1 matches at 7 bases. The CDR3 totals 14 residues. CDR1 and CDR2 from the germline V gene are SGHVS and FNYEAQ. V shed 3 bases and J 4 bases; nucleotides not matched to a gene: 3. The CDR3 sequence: CASSLGGQGNTIYF. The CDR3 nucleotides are TGTGCCAGCAGCTTGGGGGGACAGGGAAACACCATATATTTT.

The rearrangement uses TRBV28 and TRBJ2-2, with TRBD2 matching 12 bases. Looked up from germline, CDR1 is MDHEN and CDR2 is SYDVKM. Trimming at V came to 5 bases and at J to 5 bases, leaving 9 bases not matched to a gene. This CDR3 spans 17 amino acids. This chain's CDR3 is CASSPSGRARSTGELFF. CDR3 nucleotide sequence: TGTGCCAGCAGTCCTAGCGGGAGGGCCCGAAGTACCGGGGAGCTGTTTTTT.

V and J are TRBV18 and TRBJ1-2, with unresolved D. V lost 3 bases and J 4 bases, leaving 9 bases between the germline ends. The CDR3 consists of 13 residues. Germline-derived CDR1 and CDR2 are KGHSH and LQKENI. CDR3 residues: CASSPADGYGYTF. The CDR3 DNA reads TGTGCCAGCTCACCCGCGGACGGCTATGGCTACACCTTC.

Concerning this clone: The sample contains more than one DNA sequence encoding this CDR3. CDR3 residues: CASSPDSTDTQYF. CDR3 nucleotides: TGTGCCAGCTCTCCCGATAGCACAGATACGCAGTATTTT. This chain links TRBV18 with TRBJ2-3; the D is unclear. The germline gives CDR1 KGHSH, CDR2 LQKENI. Trimming removed 6 bases from V and 0 bases from J, with 7 bases in between. This CDR3 spans 13 amino acids.

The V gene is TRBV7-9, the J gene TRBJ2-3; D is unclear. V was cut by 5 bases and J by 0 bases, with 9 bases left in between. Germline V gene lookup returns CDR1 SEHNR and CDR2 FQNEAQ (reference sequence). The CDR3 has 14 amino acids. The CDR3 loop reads CASSPPSSTDTQYF. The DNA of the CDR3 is TGTGCCAGCAGCCCCCCATCTAGCACAGATACGCAGTATTTT.

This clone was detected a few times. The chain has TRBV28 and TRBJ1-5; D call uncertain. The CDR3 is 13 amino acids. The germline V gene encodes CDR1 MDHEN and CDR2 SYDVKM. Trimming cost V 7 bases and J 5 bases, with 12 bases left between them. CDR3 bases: TGTGCCAGCACCCCCTTGGGCGATCAGCCCCAGCATTTT. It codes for CASTPLGDQPQHF. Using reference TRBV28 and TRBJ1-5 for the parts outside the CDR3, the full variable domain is DVKVTQSSRYLVKRTGEKVFLECVQDMDHENMFWYRQDPGLGLRLIYFSYDVKMKEKGDIPEGYSVSREKKERFSLILESASTNQTSMYLCASTPLGDQPQHFGDGTRLSIL.

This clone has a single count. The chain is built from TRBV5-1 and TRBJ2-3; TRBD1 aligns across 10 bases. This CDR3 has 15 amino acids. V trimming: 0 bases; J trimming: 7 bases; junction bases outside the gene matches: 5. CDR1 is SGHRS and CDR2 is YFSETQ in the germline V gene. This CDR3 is CASSLEGQGVNTQYF. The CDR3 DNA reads TGCGCCAGCAGCTTGGAAGGACAGGGGGTAAATACGCAGTATTTT.

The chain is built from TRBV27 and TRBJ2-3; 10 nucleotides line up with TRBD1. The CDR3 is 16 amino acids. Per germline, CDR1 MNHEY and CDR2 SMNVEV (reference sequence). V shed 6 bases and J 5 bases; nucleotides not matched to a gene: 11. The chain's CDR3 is CASRFVPGDRGDTQYF. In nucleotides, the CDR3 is TGTGCCAGCAGGTTTGTGCCTGGGGACAGGGGAGATACGCAGTATTTT.